The 27 T cell receptor beta chains reported below all come from one sample, sequenced in a study of T cells in Graves' hyperthyroidism and ophthalmopathy. What was amplified from RNA transcripts were TCR beta CDR3 regions. When the TCR CDR3 underwent first-round RT-PCR, the HTBI primer set was used. MiXCR, applied by TCRdb to the multiplex PCR reads, yields one record per CDR3 protein. Here the sample spans 800,000 or so distinct CDR3 sequences, more than 30% being singletons. Sequencing input: blood. These receptors came from a man younger than 35 with Graves' hyperthyroidism.

CDR3 DNA sequence: TGTGCCACCAGGGCCCGCACAGATACGCAGTATTTT. The encoded protein is CATRARTDTQYF. V and J are TRBV19 and TRBJ2-3; weak D call: TRBD1 (5 bases). There are 12 residues in the CDR3. Germline V lookup: CDR1 LNHDA, CDR2 SQIVND (reference sequence). V was trimmed by 10 bases and J by 1 base, leaving 9 bases between them. Using reference TRBV19 and TRBJ2-3 for the parts outside the CDR3, the full variable domain is DGGITQSPKYLFRKEGQNVTLSCEQNLNHDAMYWYRQDPGQGLRLIYYSQIVNDFQKGDIAEGYSVSREKKESFPLTVTSAQKNPTAFYLCATRARTDTQYFGPGTRLTVL.

This clonotype was counted a few times. The rearrangement joins TRBV7-8 to TRBJ1-5; TRBD1 aligns across 7 bases. Germline assignment: CDR1 SGHVS and CDR2 FQNEAQ. The CDR3 sequence is 15 residues long. With 5 bases clipped from V and 5 bases from J, the junction kept 9 bases outside the gene matches. In DNA, the CDR3 is TGTGCCAGCAGCACAACGACAGGGACAGATCAGCCCCAGCATTTT. It encodes CASSTTTGTDQPQHF.

The sample holds many counts of this clonotype. The CDR3 DNA is TGTGCCAGCCGGCCATCCAACAGGGGAGACACTGAAGCTTTCTTT. It codes for CASRPSNRGDTEAFF. The chain joins TRBV7-9 to TRBJ1-1, with 7 bases aligning to TRBD1. The trim removed 8 bases at V and 3 bases at J, leaving 12 bases unmatched. Germline values: CDR1 SEHNR, CDR2 FQNEAQ (reference sequence). The CDR3 consists of 15 residues. The whole variable domain, filled in from reference TRBV7-9 and TRBJ1-1, reads DTGVSQNPRHKITKRGQNVTFRCDPISEHNRLYWYRQTLGQGPEFLTYFQNEAQLEKSRLLSDRFSAERPKGSFSTLEIQRTEQGDSAMYLCASRPSNRGDTEAFFGQGTRLTVV.

This clonotype was counted ten times or more. CDR3 sequence reads: CSARDGGSNQPQHF. The CDR3 nucleotides read TGCAGTGCTAGAGATGGCGGATCCAATCAGCCCCAGCATTTT. This chain links TRBV20-1 with TRBJ1-5, with no clear D. The CDR3 runs 14 residues. The germline V gene encodes CDR1 DFQATT and CDR2 SNEGSKA (reference sequence). V was pared by 0 bases and J by 3 bases, with 9 bases between.

This clonotype was detected a few times. V and J are TRBV14 and TRBJ1-6, with TRBD1 as a possible D gene (6 bases). CDR3 size: 13 residues. CDR1 and CDR2 from the germline V gene are SGHDN and FVKESK. The V end was cut by 8 bases, the J end by 10 bases, with 15 bases between. CDR3 amino acids: CASDDQGNSPLHF. The DNA of the CDR3 is TGTGCCAGCGACGACCAGGGGAACTCACCCCTCCACTTT.

On this clonotype: A much larger clone lies one base from this, so it may be a read error. V is TRBV7-9 and J is TRBJ2-7, with TRBD1 as a possible D gene (6 bases). The CDR3 has 14 amino acids. CDR1 and CDR2 from the germline V gene are SEHNR and FQNEAQ (reference sequence). The CDR3 sequence is CASSLGRGNHEHYF. The CDR3, as DNA: TGTGCCAGCAGCTTAGGCAGGGGAAACCACGAGCATTACTTC.

This clonotype occurred a few times. The rearrangement joins TRBV5-5 to TRBJ1-4; D remains ambiguous. The CDR3 extends over 15 amino acids. CDR1 is SGHKS, CDR2 YYEKEE, per germline (reference sequence). V was trimmed by 4 bases and J by 7 bases, leaving 17 bases between them. The CDR3 region has the DNA TGTGCCAGCAGCCGCGCAGGCTTTTTCAGTGAAAAACTGTTTTTT. It is translated as CASSRAGFFSEKLFF. Using reference TRBV5-5 and TRBJ1-4 for the parts outside the CDR3, the full variable domain is DAGVTQSPTHLIKTRGQQVTLRCSPISGHKSVSWYQQVLGQGPQFIFQYYEKEERGRGNFPDRFSARQFPNYSSELNVNALLLGDSALYLCASSRAGFFSEKLFFGSGTQLSVL.

The rearrangement uses TRBV12-3 or TRBV12-4 and TRBJ2-2; TRBD2 matches 8 bases. The CDR3 loop spans 15 amino acids. V shed 3 bases, J shed 4 bases, and the junction held 4 bases outside the gene matches. CDR3 nucleotides: TGTGCCAGCAGTTTTGAGCGGGGGAGCACCGGGGAGCTGTTTTTT. Amino acids: CASSFERGSTGELFF.

The chain combines TRBV13 with TRBJ2-7, with no clear D. The germline gives CDR1 PRHDT, CDR2 FYEKMQ (reference sequence). The CDR3 covers 12 residues. Trimming stripped 3 bases from V and 5 bases from J, with 8 bases between. The CDR3 region is CASSFYQNEQYF. Written as DNA, the CDR3 is TGTGCCAGCAGCTTCTATCAAAACGAGCAGTACTTC.

This clonotype was counted only a few times. The V gene is TRBV28, the J gene TRBJ1-2, with 8 bases that match TRBD1. Losses at the gene ends were 3 bases for V and 4 bases for J; bases not matched to a gene: 4. This CDR3 is 14 amino acids long. CDR1 is MDHEN and CDR2 is SYDVKM in the germline V gene. The CDR3: CASSLGQVGYGYTF. CDR3 in DNA: TGTGCCAGCAGTTTGGGACAGGTGGGCTATGGCTACACCTTC.

The rearrangement uses TRBV7-9 and TRBJ2-5; 8 bases line up with TRBD2. Germline lookup yields CDR1 SEHNR and CDR2 FQNEAQ (reference sequence). The CDR3 length is 13 residues. Trimming cost V 6 bases and J 11 bases; bases outside gene matches: 11. CDR3 DNA: TGTGCCAGCAGTCCACCCGGGGGGGCGTATCAGTACTTC. Protein sequence: CASSPPGGAYQYF.

This clonotype showed up many times. The chain employs TRBV29-1 and TRBJ1-1; D might be TRBD1 (6 bases). Trimming cost V 7 bases and J 4 bases, with 13 bases left between them. This CDR3 comprises 12 residues. In germline, CDR1 is SQVTM, CDR2 ANQGSEA. The CDR3 here is CSASLGGTEAFF. The CDR3, as DNA: TGCAGCGCCTCCCTAGGGGGCACTGAAGCTTTCTTT.

This clonotype has ten or more counts. The rearrangement links TRBV29-1 to TRBJ2-7; the D gene is possibly TRBD1 (6 bases). The germline V and J ends were trimmed by 6 bases and 6 bases, with 15 bases remaining between them. Germline V gives CDR1 SQVTM, CDR2 ANQGSEA. The CDR3 spans 12 residues. The CDR3: CSVAPLGGEQYF. CDR3 nucleotide sequence: TGCAGCGTGGCGCCCCTAGGGGGCGAGCAGTACTTC.

The table lists this clonotype with a few counts. Compared with germline, one end of the junction differs, possibly owing to a read error. The CDR3 DNA reads TGTGCCAGCAGTGAAGGGGGGGGCGCGGGCTATGGCTACACCTTC. Protein sequence: CASSEGGGAGYGYTF. The gene calls are TRBV10-3 and TRBJ1-2, with D possibly matching TRBD1 (6 bases). This CDR3 comprises 15 residues. Per the germline V gene, CDR1 is ENHRY and CDR2 is SYGVKD.

This clonotype was observed a handful of times. The V gene is TRBV7-8, the J gene TRBJ1-5, with TRBD1 matching 8 bases. CDR1 is SGHVS and CDR2 is FQNEAQ in the germline V gene. Trimming took 5 bases from V and 7 from J; bases not matched to a gene: 10. The CDR3 contains 15 residues. DNA of the CDR3: TGTGCCAGCAGCCCCGGACAGGGAAGAGGACAGCCCCAGCATTTT. The encoded protein is CASSPGQGRGQPQHF. Supplemented by reference TRBV7-8 and TRBJ1-5, the full variable domain reads GAGVSQSPRYKVAKRGQDVALRCDPISGHVSLFWYQQALGQGPEFLTYFQNEAQLDKSGLPSDRFFAERPEGSVSTLKIQRTQQEDSAVYLCASSPGQGRGQPQHFGDGTRLSIL.

The chain couples TRBV20-1 to TRBJ1-6; a weak D match, TRBD1 (5 bases). The CDR3 spans 13 residues. V was pared by 3 bases and J by 8 bases, with 11 bases between. Per the germline V gene, CDR1 is DFQATT and CDR2 is SNEGSKA (reference sequence). The CDR3 nucleotides read TGCAGTGCTAGTCGCGGGGCTGATTCACCCCTCCACTTT. As protein: CSASRGADSPLHF.

This clonotype was recorded a few times. This chain links TRBV15 with TRBJ2-5; TRBD1 aligns across 9 bases. The J segment lost 4 bases and the V segment lost 0 bases, leaving 18 bases of the junction unmatched. Germline CDR1 LNHNV, CDR2 YYDKDF (reference sequence). CDR3 length: 20 amino acids. Here the CDR3 DNA reads TGTGCCACCAGCAGAGATCCAGTGGAGACAGGGGGGTTTTTGAGAGAGACCCAGTACTTC. It is translated as CATSRDPVETGGFLRETQYF.

DNA for the CDR3: TGCGCCAGCAGCTTGGGAGGACCAGGGGCCGGGGAGCTGTTTTTT. Its translation: CASSLGGPGAGELFF. The chain has TRBV5-1 and TRBJ2-2; TRBD1 might be the D (6 bases). Germline lookup yields CDR1 SGHRS and CDR2 YFSETQ. The CDR3 sequence is 15 residues long. V dropped 0 bases and J dropped 6 bases, with 12 bases sitting between them.

The chain carries TRBV7-9 and TRBJ1-3, with TRBD1 matching 8 bases. The CDR3 is 16 amino acids. Trimming took 5 bases from V and 0 from J; bases not matched to a gene: 6. Looked up from germline, CDR1 is SEHNR and CDR2 is FQNEAQ (reference sequence). The CDR3 DNA is TGTGCCAGCAGCCCTCGGGACAGGAGCTCTGGAAACACCATATATTTT. Translated: CASSPRDRSSGNTIYF.

This clonotype was seen at least ten times. The J gene is TRBJ2-7, the V gene TRBV7-2; 8 positions agree with TRBD2. Germline CDR1 reads SGHTA; CDR2 reads FQGNSA. The length of the CDR3 is 15 residues. V lost 5 bases, J lost 4 bases, and 10 bases stayed unmatched. The CDR3 region has the DNA TGTGCCAGCAGCCTAGGTGGGACGGGAGGGTACGAGCAGTACTTC. Residues: CASSLGGTGGYEQYF. Using reference TRBV7-2 and TRBJ2-7 for the parts outside the CDR3, the full variable domain is GAGVSQSPSNKVTEKGKDVELRCDPISGHTALYWYRQSLGQGLEFLIYFQGNSAPDKSGLPSDRFSAERTGGSVSTLTIQRTQQEDSAVYLCASSLGGTGGYEQYFGPGTRLTVT.

This chain connects TRBV4-2 to TRBJ1-5, with a tentative D call TRBD1 (5 bases). Germline loops: CDR1 LGHNA, CDR2 YNFKEQ. The V end lost 0 bases, the J end lost 5 bases, and 8 bases lay between the germline ends. The CDR3 has 14 residues. CDR3 DNA: TGTGCCAGCAGCCAAGAGGGAGGGGATCAGCCCCAGCATTTT. Its protein is CASSQEGGDQPQHF.

The chain combines TRBV10-2 with TRBJ1-1; D gene ambiguous. Germline assignment: CDR1 WSHSY and CDR2 SAAADI. The CDR3 is made up of 13 amino acids. Trimming pared 3 bases from V and 6 bases from J, leaving 11 bases between. This chain's CDR3 is CASSEAHGAEAFF. In nucleotides, the CDR3 is TGCGCCAGCAGTGAAGCTCACGGCGCTGAAGCTTTCTTT.

This clonotype has more than one count but fewer than ten. The chain couples TRBV6-6 to TRBJ1-2; D uncertain. The CDR3 loop spans 12 amino acids. V lost 7 bases and J 3 bases, leaving 9 bases between the germline ends. Per the germline V gene, CDR1 is MNHNY and CDR2 is SVGAGI (reference sequence). The CDR3 DNA is TGTGCCAGCACGCCGGGGTACTATGGCTACACCTTC. Protein: CASTPGYYGYTF.

Points on this clonotype: The conserved final phenylalanine or tryptophan is absent from the CDR3, which likely points to a read error. This rearrangement joins TRBV11-2 to TRBJ1-2; TRBD1 might be the D (5 bases). Germline CDR1 is SGHAT and CDR2 is FQNNGV. The CDR3 is 16 residues long. Trimming left V 0 bases short and J 8 bases short, with 19 bases between. CDR3 region: CASSLDLDNGGLGYTL. The CDR3 nucleotides are TGTGCCAGCAGCTTAGATTTGGACAACGGGGGGTTAGGCTACACCCTC.

The chain uses TRBV20-1 and TRBJ1-1; weak D call: TRBD1 (5 bases). CDR1 DFQATT and CDR2 SNEGSKA come from the germline V gene (reference sequence). The CDR3 contains 13 residues. Deletions cut 5 bases from V and 7 bases from J, with 17 bases between. The CDR3 bases are TGCAGTGCTCTCAGGGCCGAGGACCGTGAAGCTTTCTTT. Encoded protein: CSALRAEDREAFF.

The chain carries TRBV7-9 and TRBJ2-5, with 9 bases aligning to TRBD1. Germline V CDR1 and CDR2: SEHNR, FQNEAQ (reference sequence). Trimming took 5 bases from V and 2 from J; bases not matched to a gene: 9. The CDR3 has 16 residues. For the CDR3, the DNA is TGTGCCAGCAGCCCAACGACAGGGGGAGGGCAAGAGACCCAGTACTTC. This gives the protein CASSPTTGGGQETQYF.

V and J are TRBV9 and TRBJ2-2, with TRBD2 matching 8 bases. This CDR3 is built from 16 residues. Per germline, CDR1 SGDLS and CDR2 YYNGEE. V gave up 7 bases and J gave up 5 bases; unmatched junction bases: 13. CDR3 in DNA: TGTGCCAGCGCTAACTTCATCGGGGGGGAGACCGGGGAGCTGTTTTTT. Amino acids: CASANFIGGETGELFF.